This entry describes one T cell receptor (beta chain). The antigen is undetermined. This sample was taken from a study of cytomegalovirus exposure and HLA in healthy donors. Whole-study context: Within the Caucasian-associated ancestry cluster were roughly 79% of the 350 to 400 genotyped donors.

Likely unrecorded immune exposures existed in these nominally healthy donors. Overall study results and limits: Confirmation was obtained in vitro that a few CMV-associated chains are specific for CMV antigens.

CDR3 length: 17 amino acids. Germline-derived CDR1 and CDR2 are LGHNA and YSLEER. With 1 base clipped from V and 5 bases from J, the junction kept 10 bases outside the gene matches. Primers: 60 Vbeta forward and 13 Jbeta reverse. Profiling relied on immunoSEQ multiplex PCR, and the TCRdb table lists in-frame clones only, not all of them. The data hold about 64,000 clones, with around four fifths observed a single time. This clonotype originated in a male donor in good health and CMV-seropositive. V and J are TRBV4-3 and TRBJ2-5; 10 positions agree with TRBD2. Material for sequencing was PBMCs. The CDR3 nucleotides are TGCGCCAGCAGCCAAGGGGCAGCGGGGGGGCCTTGGGAGACCCAGTACTTC. Amino acids: CASSQGAAGGPWETQYF.